This T cell receptor (beta chain) was recorded in a study of radiotherapy plus CTLA-4 blockade in lung cancer (dated by TCRdb to between 2018 and 2020). A note on the overall study: Objective responses were observed in 15% to 20% of enrolled patients, and disease control was achieved in 25% to 40%.

General findings and caveats noted by the study authors: The strongest predictors of response, as reported, were early dynamic changes in blood T cell clones along with a rise in serum interferon-beta after radiation. After treatment with radiotherapy and ipilimumab, TCR clones that originated in tumors expanded in peripheral blood.

Trimming takes 6 bases off V and 4 bases off J; junction bases not matched to a gene: 9. The CDR3 runs 15 amino acids, cysteine and phenylalanine included. This entry keeps only the CDR3 DNA: 45 bases, framed from base 1. According to the germline V gene (reference sequence), CDR1 reads SEHNR and CDR2 reads FQNEAQ. The table lists this clone with a few counts. No cognate antigen has been identified for it. No base qualities exist here, and no much larger clone lies one base off it. The study tested focal radiation therapy combined with CTLA-4 blockade (ipilimumab) in patients with chemo-refractory metastatic non-small-cell lung cancer. The receptor library was made with the immunoSEQ multiplex PCR assay. Sourced from immuneACCESS, this table was stored by TCRdb with only in-frame sequences that have V and J called. A share of the clones is absent; for the studies checked, an unresolved V gene accounts for under half, and the remainder has no known explanation. This sample is represented by 90,000 to 150,000 clones; just under 80% of them were singletons. The ten largest account for 5.2% of the sample.

The chain is assembled from TRBV7-9 and TRBJ1-2, with 9 middle bases fitting TRBD1. The source was peripheral blood, collected from a patient treated with radiotherapy plus ipilimumab. The TCR was taken from a human donor with non-small cell lung cancer who had a partial response to radiotherapy plus ipilimumab. DNA sequence: TGTGCCAGCAGGGACAACAGGGGGCGGGCCTATGGCTACACCTTC. It codes for CASRDNRGRAYGYTF. This CDR3, with the reference TRBV7-9 and TRBJ1-2 proteins standing in past its ends, gives the full variable domain DTGVSQNPRHKITKRGQNVTFRCDPISEHNRLYWYRQTLGQGPEFLTYFQNEAQLEKSRLLSDRFSAERPKGSFSTLEIQRTEQGDSAMYLCASRDNRGRAYGYTFGSGTRLTVV.